This T cell receptor (beta chain) was identified during a study of cytomegalovirus exposure and HLA in healthy donors. PCR primers comprised 60 Vbeta and 13 Jbeta primers. The protocol was immunoSEQ multiplex PCR, while the TCRdb copy is restricted to in-frame clones and leaves out a portion. Of fewer than 120,000 clones in the sample, over 60% were seen once. Per the germline V gene, CDR1 is MNHNS and CDR2 is SASEGT. There are 14 residues in the CDR3. With V trimmed by 1 base and J by 8 bases, 7 bases remained unmatched. The receptor's source is a man aged 30-40 years in good health and CMV-seropositive. Specimen: PBMCs. The chain combines TRBV6-1 with TRBJ1-2; 7 bases are shared with TRBD1. The CDR3 DNA reads as TGTGCCAGCAGTGAAGAAGGGACAGCTAAAGGCTACACCTTC. Translation gives CASSEEGTAKGYTF.